A single sample is the source of the 27 T cell receptor beta chains below, sequenced in a study of T cell responses to AZD1222 COVID-19 vaccine. The assay was immunoSEQ multiplex PCR, and TCRdb's table has in-frame clones only and misses some. The sample has some 170,000 clones, just over 90% seen once. This specimen consisted of peripheral blood, obtained 28 days after the second AZD1222 dose. The receptors come from an adult who received the AZD1222 COVID-19 vaccine.

This chain connects TRBV18 to TRBJ2-7; D unclear. CDR1 and CDR2 (germline): KGHSH, LQKENI. Trimming took off 5 bases at V and 6 bases at J, with 17 bases between the two ends. The CDR3 extends over 14 amino acids. CDR3 sequence (DNA): TGTGCCAGCTCATCCTCCGGGCCCGTCCGCGAGCAGTACTTC. Protein product: CASSSSGPVREQYF.

The V gene is TRBV9, the J gene TRBJ1-1; D call uncertain. The CDR3 has 12 amino acids. The germline V and J ends were trimmed by 3 bases and 8 bases, with 11 bases remaining between them. Germline loops: CDR1 SGDLS, CDR2 YYNGEE. CDR3 in amino acids: CASSGYAEEAFF. Here the CDR3 DNA reads TGTGCCAGCAGCGGTTACGCCGAGGAAGCTTTCTTT.

The gene calls are TRBV2 and TRBJ2-1; D not certain. The CDR3 is 13 residues long. V shed 7 bases and J shed 0 bases, with 7 bases lying between them. From germline, CDR1 is SNHLY and CDR2 FYNNEI. The CDR3 spells CASNLASYNEQFF. CDR3 bases: TGTGCCAGCAATCTCGCCTCCTACAATGAGCAGTTCTTC.

The J gene is TRBJ1-2, the V gene TRBV15, with 10 nucleotides matching TRBD1. The CDR3 sequence is 14 residues long. Germline V gene sequence: CDR1 LNHNV, CDR2 YYDKDF (reference sequence). J gave up 7 bases and V 1 base, and 3 bases lay outside the gene matches. CDR3 region: CATSRGQGAGGYTF. The CDR3 coding sequence is TGTGCCACCAGCAGAGGACAGGGGGCAGGTGGCTACACCTTC.

The V and J genes are TRBV14 and TRBJ1-2, with 10 positions matching TRBD1. With 7 bases clipped from V and 6 bases from J, the junction kept 8 bases outside the gene matches. This CDR3 comprises 14 residues. Germline V lookup: CDR1 SGHDN, CDR2 FVKESK. CDR3 residues: CASTLTGGSNGYTF. Here the CDR3 DNA reads TGTGCCAGCACCTTGACAGGGGGCTCGAATGGCTACACCTTC.

The V gene is TRBV21-1, the J gene TRBJ2-7. TRBV21-1 is listed as a pseudogene. The length of the CDR3 is 13 residues. The chain's CDR3 is CATHSDRAYEQYF. CDR3 nucleotide sequence: TGTGCCACCCACAGCGATCGCGCCTACGAGCAGTACTTC.

This chain joins TRBV10-3 and TRBJ2-7; 7 bases align to TRBD2. Germline assignment: CDR1 ENHRY and CDR2 SYGVKD. The trim removed 4 bases at V and 0 bases at J, leaving 3 bases unmatched. The CDR3 runs 14 residues. CDR3 residues: CAISVRGSSYEQYF. The CDR3 nucleotides read TGTGCCATCAGTGTGCGGGGGAGCTCCTACGAGCAGTACTTC.

The chain carries TRBV9 and TRBJ1-4, with D possibly matching TRBD1 (5 bases). The CDR3 has 15 amino acids. Germline CDR1 is SGDLS and CDR2 is YYNGEE. V was clipped by 0 bases and J by 3 bases, with 9 bases between them. Here the CDR3 reads CASSVDGTANEKLFF. In nucleotides, the CDR3 is TGTGCCAGCAGCGTAGACGGGACTGCTAATGAAAAACTGTTTTTT.

The V gene is TRBV4-1, the J gene TRBJ1-5; a possible D gene is TRBD1 (5 bases). CDR3 length: 16 amino acids. Germline CDR1 is MGHRA and CDR2 is YSYEKL. Trimming left V 6 bases short and J 1 base short, with 16 bases between. In DNA form, the CDR3 reads TGCGCCAGCAGAAACAGGCATTACTTCAGCAATCAGCCCCAGCATTTT. As protein: CASRNRHYFSNQPQHF.

The chain couples TRBV6-5 to TRBJ1-1; D not resolved. The CDR3 extends over 14 amino acids. The V gene lost 0 bases and the J gene lost 1 base, with 6 bases spanning the gap. Germline CDR1 reads MNHEY; CDR2 reads SVGAGI. CDR3 bases: TGTGCCAGCAGTTACTCGGACGCGAACACTGAAGCTTTCTTT. Residues: CASSYSDANTEAFF.

On this clone: The same CDR3 arises from other DNA sequences in this sample as well. The CDR3 nucleotides are TGCAGTGCTAGTGGTTACAATGAGCAGTTCTTC. Residues: CSASGYNEQFF. This chain joins TRBV20-1 and TRBJ2-1; no clear D gene. V lost 3 bases and J 4 bases, leaving 4 bases between the germline ends. There are 11 residues in the CDR3. Germline assignment: CDR1 DFQATT and CDR2 SNEGSKA (reference sequence).

The gene calls are TRBV29-1 and TRBJ1-5; weak D call: TRBD1 (5 bases). Germline-derived CDR1 and CDR2 are SQVTM and ANQGSEA. V was cut by 3 bases and J by 3 bases, with 9 bases left in between. The CDR3 consists of 13 residues. CDR3 nucleotides: TGCAGCGTTGACGTGGGGGACAATCAGCCCCAGCATTTT. Its protein product is CSVDVGDNQPQHF. The complete variable domain, with remaining parts taken from reference TRBV29-1 and TRBJ1-5, reads SAVISQKPSRDICQRGTSLTIQCQVDSQVTMMFWYRQQPGQSLTLIATANQGSEATYESGFVIDKFPISRPNLTFSTLTVSNMSPEDSSIYLCSVDVGDNQPQHFGDGTRLSIL.

This chain links TRBV6-2 or TRBV6-3 with TRBJ1-6; D possibly corresponds to TRBD1 (5 bases). The CDR3 consists of 16 residues. CDR1 and CDR2 from the germline V gene are MNHEY and SVGEGT. V lost 5 bases and J lost 5, with 16 bases in between. The CDR3 here is CASSLSRDGHNSPLHF. The CDR3 DNA follows: TGTGCCAGCAGTCTCTCCCGGGACGGACATAATTCACCCCTCCACTTT.

The V call is TRBV9, the J call TRBJ2-1, with D tentatively TRBD1 or TRBD2 (6 bases each). The CDR3 is made up of 15 amino acids. Germline V gene data show CDR1 as SGDLS and CDR2 as YYNGEE. V was trimmed by 0 bases and J by 8 bases, leaving 15 bases between them. In DNA, the CDR3 is TGTGCCAGCAGCGTAGAAGGGGGGCTTAGCGATGAGCAGTTCTTC. It is translated as CASSVEGGLSDEQFF.

The chain employs TRBV6-5 and TRBJ1-1, with unresolved D. This CDR3 comprises 14 residues. V gave up 2 bases and J gave up 5 bases, with 12 bases separating them. The V gene's germline CDR1 is MNHEY and CDR2 SVGAGI. This chain's CDR3 is CASSYAWSETEAFF. CDR3 bases: TGTGCCAGCAGTTACGCCTGGTCGGAAACTGAAGCTTTCTTT.

This chain connects TRBV19 to TRBJ1-2, with D perhaps matching TRBD1 (5 bases). The germline V gene encodes CDR1 LNHDA and CDR2 SQIVND (reference sequence). Trimming cost V 7 bases and J 4 bases, with 19 bases left between them. The CDR3 consists of 15 residues. The chain's CDR3 is CASTAVGGGTYGYTF. The CDR3, as DNA: TGTGCCAGTACCGCCGTCGGGGGGGGGACCTATGGCTACACCTTC.

This clone was detected only once. This sequence joins TRBV29-1 and TRBJ1-2; D uncertain. The CDR3 consists of 11 residues. The germline CDR1 and CDR2 sequences are SQVTM and ANQGSEA. V lost 4 bases and J 10 bases, leaving 13 bases between the germline ends. CDR3 loop: CSVVGVGDYTF. The CDR3, as DNA: TGCAGCGTTGTTGGGGTTGGGGACTACACCTTC.

The chain has TRBV5-7 and TRBJ2-7; perhaps TRBD2 as D (7 bases). TRBV5-7 is noted as an ORF with a role that remains uncertain. V lost 0 bases, J lost 4 bases, and 11 bases lay in between. This CDR3 spans 14 amino acids. The CDR3 loop reads CASSLERGGYEQYF. Here the CDR3 DNA reads TGTGCCAGCAGCTTGGAGAGGGGGGGATACGAGCAGTACTTC.

The J gene is TRBJ1-3, the V gene TRBV18, with unresolved D. The germline V and J ends were trimmed by 6 bases and 3 bases, with 9 bases remaining between them. CDR3 length: 13 residues. CDR1 and CDR2 from the germline V gene are KGHSH and LQKENI. The CDR3 reads CASSPSDGNTIYF. The CDR3 region has the DNA TGTGCCAGCTCTCCCTCTGATGGAAACACCATATATTTT. Full variable domain (outside the CDR3, taken from reference TRBV18 and TRBJ1-3): NAGVMQNPRHLVRRRGQEARLRCSPMKGHSHVYWYRQLPEEGLKFMVYLQKENIIDESGMPKERFSAEFPKEGPSILRIQQVVRGDSAAYFCASSPSDGNTIYFGEGSWLTVV.

The rearrangement joins TRBV20-1 to TRBJ2-7; TRBD2 matches at 10 bases. CDR1 and CDR2 from the germline V gene are DFQATT and SNEGSKA (reference sequence). V gave up 3 bases and J gave up 0 bases; unmatched junction bases: 5. The CDR3 is 15 residues long. The CDR3 sequence: CSASLSGGLSYEQYF. In DNA form, the CDR3 reads TGCAGTGCTAGTCTTAGCGGGGGGCTCTCCTACGAGCAGTACTTC.

The CDR3, as DNA: TGTGCCAGCAGTTTCCCCGGTTGGACAACTTTCTTT. This sequence encodes CASSFPGWTTFF. The rearrangement links TRBV12-3 or TRBV12-4 to TRBJ1-1; D is possibly TRBD1 (5 bases). The CDR3 has 12 residues. Trimming removed 3 bases at V and 12 bases at J, with 14 bases between.

CDR3 DNA: TGTGCCAGCAGTGAAGTCGAACTAGCGGGGGACTACAATGAGCAGTTCTTC. It is translated as CASSEVELAGDYNEQFF. The rearrangement uses TRBV2 and TRBJ2-1; 11 bases line up with TRBD2. Germline V gene sequence: CDR1 SNHLY, CDR2 FYNNEI. This CDR3 spans 17 amino acids. Trimming at V came to 1 base and at J to 3 bases, leaving 5 bases not matched to a gene.

CDR3 loop: CASSLTGSWGTQYF. In DNA, the CDR3 is TGTGCCAGCAGTCTGACAGGGAGTTGGGGGACCCAGTACTTC. The genes are TRBV6-5 and TRBJ2-5; TRBD1 matches at 7 bases. This CDR3 region has 14 residues. Germline-derived CDR1 and CDR2 are MNHEY and SVGAGI. J gave up 7 bases and V 5 bases, and 10 bases lay outside the gene matches.

The rearrangement links TRBV14 to TRBJ1-2; D remains ambiguous. V was pared by 4 bases and J by 3 bases, with 9 bases between. The CDR3 is 13 residues long. The germline V gene encodes CDR1 SGHDN and CDR2 FVKESK. As DNA, the CDR3 is TGTGCCAGCAGCCCCACTGAGCACTATGGCTACACCTTC. This gives the protein CASSPTEHYGYTF.

The gene calls are TRBV12-3 or TRBV12-4 and TRBJ2-6; D is unclear. V lost 1 base to trimming and J lost 5 bases, with 3 bases between them. The CDR3 is 13 amino acids. CDR3 sequence: CASSLGRANVLTF. CDR3 DNA sequence: TGTGCCAGCAGTTTAGGTCGGGCCAACGTCCTGACTTTC.

The chain recombines TRBV5-4 with TRBJ1-2, with TRBD1 as a possible D gene (5 bases). Germline CDR1 and CDR2: SGHNT and YYREEE (reference sequence). The CDR3 is 15 residues long. V was trimmed by 0 bases and J by 4 bases, leaving 13 bases between them. The CDR3 protein is CASSLGSTDSYGYTF. The CDR3 nucleotides are TGTGCCAGCAGCTTGGGGTCGACAGACAGCTATGGCTACACCTTC.

Notes on this clone: Within the sample, other DNA sequences also encode this same CDR3. This chain uses TRBV15 with TRBJ2-7; 7 positions match TRBD1. The CDR3 runs to 14 residues. Germline V gene sequence: CDR1 LNHNV, CDR2 YYDKDF (reference sequence). J gave up 1 base and V 3 bases, and 3 bases lay outside the gene matches. The chain's CDR3 is CATSRTGSSYEQYF. CDR3 bases: TGTGCCACCAGCAGGACAGGGAGTTCCTACGAGCAGTACTTC.